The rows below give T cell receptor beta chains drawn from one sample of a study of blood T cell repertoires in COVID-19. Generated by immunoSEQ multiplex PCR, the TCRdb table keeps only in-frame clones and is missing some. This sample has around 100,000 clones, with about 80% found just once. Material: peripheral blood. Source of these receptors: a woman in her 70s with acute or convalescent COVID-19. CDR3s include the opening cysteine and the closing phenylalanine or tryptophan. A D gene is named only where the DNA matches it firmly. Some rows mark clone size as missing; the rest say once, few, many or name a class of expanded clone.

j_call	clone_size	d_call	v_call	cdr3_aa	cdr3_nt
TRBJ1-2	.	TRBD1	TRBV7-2	CASSFRGTGVRNGYTF	TGTGCCAGCAGCTTCCGTGGGACAGGGGTTCGGAATGGCTACACCTTC
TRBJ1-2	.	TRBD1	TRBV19	CASRGTGDVYGYTF	TGTGCCAGTAGGGGGACAGGAGATGTCTATGGCTACACCTTC
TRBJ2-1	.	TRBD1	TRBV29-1	CSVGQGANNEQFF	TGCAGCGTTGGACAGGGGGCGAACAATGAGCAGTTCTTC
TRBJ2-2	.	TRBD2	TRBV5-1	CASRSGDTGELFF	TGCGCCAGCAGGAGCGGGGACACCGGGGAGCTGTTTTTT
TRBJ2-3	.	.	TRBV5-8	CASSLGDISTDTQYF	TGTGCCAGCAGCTTGGGGGACATTAGCACAGATACGCAGTATTTT
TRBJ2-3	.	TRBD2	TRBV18	CASSVTSGGTDTQYF	TGTGCCAGCTCAGTTACTAGCGGAGGCACAGATACGCAGTATTTT
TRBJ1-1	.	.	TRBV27	CASSKQGLNTEAFF	TGTGCCAGCAGTAAACAGGGTTTGAACACTGAAGCTTTCTTT
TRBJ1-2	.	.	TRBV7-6	CASSPNRDIGYGYTF	TGTGCCAGCAGCCCAAACCGGGACATCGGGTATGGCTACACCTTC
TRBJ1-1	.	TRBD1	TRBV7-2	CASSPGTGGHTEAFF	TGTGCCAGCAGCCCTGGGACAGGGGGCCACACTGAAGCTTTCTTT
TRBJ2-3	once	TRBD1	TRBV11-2	CASSAGGQFGTDTQYF	TGTGCCAGCAGCGCAGGGGGTCAGTTTGGAACAGATACGCAGTATTTT
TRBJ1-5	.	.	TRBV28	CATQRSRLGNQPQHF	TGTGCCACCCAGAGGTCTCGGTTGGGCAATCAGCCCCAGCATTTT
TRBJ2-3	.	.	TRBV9	CASSLGGPGRTQYF	TGTGCCAGCAGTCTCGGGGGGCCAGGTCGGACGCAGTATTTT
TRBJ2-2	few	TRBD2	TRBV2	CASSGRTSGDGELFF	TGTGCCAGCAGCGGACGGACTAGCGGGGATGGGGAGCTGTTTTTT
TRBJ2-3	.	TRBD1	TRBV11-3	CASSLGQGSTDTQYF	TGTGCCAGCAGCTTGGGACAGGGGAGCACAGATACGCAGTATTTT
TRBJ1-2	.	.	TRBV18	CASSPLQTDGYTF	TGTGCCAGCTCACCATTACAGACCGATGGCTACACCTTC
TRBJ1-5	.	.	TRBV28	CASSLAGLPQHF	TGTGCCAGCAGTTTGGCAGGTTTGCCCCAGCATTTT
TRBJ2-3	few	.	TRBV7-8	CASSLDGGGTDTQYF	TGTGCCAGCAGCTTAGACGGAGGGGGCACAGATACGCAGTATTTT
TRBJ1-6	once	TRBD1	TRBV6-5	CASKEGTGGIYLHF	TGTGCCAGCAAAGAAGGGACAGGGGGAATTTACCTCCACTTT
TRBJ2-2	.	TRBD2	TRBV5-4	CASSLWRGGRDTGELFF	TGTGCCAGCAGCTTGTGGCGGGGGGGCCGGGACACCGGGGAGCTGTTTTTT
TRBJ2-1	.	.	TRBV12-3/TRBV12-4	CASSLGASPEQFF	TGTGCCAGCAGTTTAGGGGCTTCTCCTGAGCAGTTCTTC
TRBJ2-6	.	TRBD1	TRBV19	CASRGSGQGGPGANVLTF	TGTGCCAGTAGGGGATCGGGACAGGGAGGACCTGGGGCCAACGTCCTGACTTTC
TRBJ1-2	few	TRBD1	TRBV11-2	CASSSLNRGDFNYGYTF	TGTGCCAGCAGCTCCCTCAACAGGGGCGATTTTAACTATGGCTACACCTTC
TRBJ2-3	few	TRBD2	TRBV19	CASSLGLAGGSSTDTQYF	TGTGCCAGCAGCCTGGGACTAGCGGGGGGCTCTAGCACAGATACGCAGTATTTT
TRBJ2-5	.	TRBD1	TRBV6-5	CASSPQGARETQYF	TGTGCCAGCAGTCCTCAGGGGGCGCGGGAGACCCAGTACTTC
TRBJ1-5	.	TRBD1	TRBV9	CASSAQGDNNQPQHF	TGTGCCAGCAGCGCACAGGGGGATAACAATCAGCCCCAGCATTTT
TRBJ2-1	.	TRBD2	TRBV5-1	CASSWTSGGDNEQFF	TGCGCCAGCAGCTGGACTAGCGGGGGGGACAATGAGCAGTTCTTC
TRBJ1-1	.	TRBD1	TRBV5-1	CASSREGALNTEAFF	TGCGCCAGCAGTCGTGAGGGGGCGTTGAACACTGAAGCTTTCTTT
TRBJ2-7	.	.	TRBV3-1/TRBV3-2	CASSQGSVRSYEQYF	TGTGCCAGCAGCCAAGGATCCGTGAGATCCTACGAGCAGTACTTC
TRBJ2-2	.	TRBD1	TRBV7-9	CASSLVPQGAGELFF	TGTGCCAGCAGCTTAGTTCCCCAGGGGGCCGGGGAGCTGTTTTTT
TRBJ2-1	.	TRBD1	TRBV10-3	CAIRERGTGLYNEQFF	TGTGCCATCAGAGAAAGGGGGACAGGGCTGTACAATGAGCAGTTCTTC
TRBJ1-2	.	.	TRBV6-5	CASSPSLNYGYTF	TGTGCCAGCAGTCCTTCTCTTAACTATGGCTACACCTTC
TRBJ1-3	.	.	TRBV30	CAWSGLSYSSGNTIYF	TGTGCCTGGAGTGGTTTATCGTACAGCTCTGGAAACACCATATATTTT
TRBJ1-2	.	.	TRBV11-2	CASREPAANYGYTF	TGTGCCAGCCGGGAACCAGCAGCTAACTATGGCTACACCTTC